These 14 T cell receptor beta chains share one sample of origin, sequenced in a study of T cell responses to AZD1222 COVID-19 vaccine. Some clones are missing from TCRdb's copy, which holds only in-frame ones; the method was immunoSEQ multiplex PCR. The sample holds 98,000 or so clones; about nine tenths are singletons and the top ten take roughly 3.3%. This sample comprised peripheral blood, obtained 28 days after the second dose of the MenACWY control vaccine. These receptors all come from an adult who received the MenACWY meningococcal vaccine as a control.

CDR3 sequence: CASSQDLGGRPGYTF. DNA for the CDR3: TGTGCCAGCAGCCAAGATTTGGGGGGCCGGCCCGGCTACACCTTC. The V and J genes are TRBV3-1 (or the pseudogene TRBV3-2) and TRBJ1-2; tentatively, D is TRBD1 (6 bases). This CDR3 contains 15 residues. Trimming stripped 0 bases from V and 8 bases from J, with 16 bases between. Looked up from germline, CDR1 is LGHDT and CDR2 is YNNKEL (reference sequence).

V gene TRBV4-1 combines with J gene TRBJ2-2, with D perhaps matching TRBD1 (6 bases). The CDR3 is 17 residues long. V lost 4 bases and J lost 5, with 20 bases in between. Germline V lookup: CDR1 MGHRA, CDR2 YSYEKL. This chain's CDR3 is CASSRKTGKGSTGELFF. DNA for the CDR3: TGCGCCAGCAGCCGAAAAACAGGGAAAGGGTCTACCGGGGAGCTGTTTTTT.

This clone appeared once. The chain employs TRBV10-1 and TRBJ2-7; D perhaps matches TRBD1 (6 bases). The CDR3 runs to 17 residues. Trimming removed 5 bases at V and 2 bases at J, with 22 bases between. Germline assignment: CDR1 WNHNN and CDR2 SYGVQD (reference sequence). CDR3 nucleotide sequence: TGCGCCAGCAGTCCTCAGGGCAGCTCCACAGGGACCTACGAGCAGTACTTC. Amino acids: CASSPQGSSTGTYEQYF.

This rearrangement joins TRBV9 to TRBJ2-3; 15 positions agree with TRBD2. CDR1 is SGDLS and CDR2 is YYNGEE in the germline V gene. J was trimmed by 2 bases and V by 2 bases; bases with no gene match: 6. The CDR3 loop spans 18 amino acids. The CDR3 loop reads CASSVGTSGGYFTDTQYF. The CDR3, as DNA: TGTGCCAGCAGCGTCGGGACTAGCGGGGGGTACTTCACAGATACGCAGTATTTT.

This rearrangement joins TRBV30 to TRBJ2-3, with a weak D call TRBD2 (6 bases). The CDR3 has 14 amino acids. The germline CDR1 and CDR2 sequences are GTSNPN and SVGIG (reference sequence). V lost 4 bases to trimming and J lost 2 bases, with 13 bases between them. CDR3 bases: TGTGCCTGGACCGCCGGGACTCCCACAGATACGCAGTATTTT. As protein: CAWTAGTPTDTQYF.

J is TRBJ1-2 and V is TRBV6-5; D remains unclear. V lost 6 bases, J lost 7 bases, and 12 bases lay in between. CDR3 length equals 12 residues. Germline-derived CDR1 and CDR2 are MNHEY and SVGAGI. CDR3 in DNA: TGTGCCAGCAGCCTCCCCGAGGGTGGCTACACCTTC. Its protein product is CASSLPEGGYTF.

J is TRBJ1-2 and V is TRBV5-5; D may be TRBD1 (5 bases). Trimming removed 0 bases from V and 4 bases from J, with 13 bases in between. This CDR3 spans 15 amino acids. Per the germline V gene, CDR1 is SGHKS and CDR2 is YYEKEE (reference sequence). CDR3 in amino acids: CASSLGGLRGYGYTF. CDR3 coding DNA: TGTGCCAGCAGCTTGGGGGGGTTGCGAGGCTATGGCTACACCTTC.

This clone was recorded once. This sequence joins TRBV11-1 and TRBJ2-2; D is unclear. The length of the CDR3 is 14 residues. The germline CDR1 and CDR2 sequences are SGHAT and FQDESV (reference sequence). Trimming pared 3 bases from V and 2 bases from J, leaving 7 bases between. CDR3 sequence (DNA): TGTGCCAGCAGCTTCTTGCGTAACACCGGGGAGCTGTTTTTT. It encodes CASSFLRNTGELFF.

This chain links TRBV7-8 with TRBJ1-4; D gene uncertain. This CDR3 is 16 amino acids long. Germline V CDR1 and CDR2: SGHVS, FQNEAQ. V was shortened by 2 bases and J by 5 bases, with 15 bases between the two germline ends. In DNA, the CDR3 is TGTGCCAGCAGCTTAACCGCCCTAAGAGGGAATGAAAAACTGTTTTTT. Translated: CASSLTALRGNEKLFF. Variable domain in full (rest from reference TRBV7-8 and TRBJ1-4): GAGVSQSPRYKVAKRGQDVALRCDPISGHVSLFWYQQALGQGPEFLTYFQNEAQLDKSGLPSDRFFAERPEGSVSTLKIQRTQQEDSAVYLCASSLTALRGNEKLFFGSGTQLSVL.

V gene TRBV5-1 combines with J gene TRBJ2-4, with 7 bases aligning to TRBD1. This CDR3 contains 13 residues. Germline V gene data show CDR1 as SGHRS and CDR2 as YFSETQ. V shed 6 bases, J shed 3 bases, and the junction held 3 bases outside the gene matches. CDR3 region: CASTTGDKNIQYF. CDR3 DNA sequence: TGCGCCAGCACAACAGGGGACAAAAACATTCAGTACTTC.

J is TRBJ1-4 and V is TRBV18; TRBD1 might be the D (5 bases). V lost 0 bases to trimming and J lost 6 bases, with 11 bases between them. CDR1 is KGHSH and CDR2 is LQKENI in the germline V gene. The CDR3 has 15 amino acids. The CDR3 loop reads CASSPPAGVYEKLFF. Written as DNA, the CDR3 is TGTGCCAGCTCACCACCGGCGGGGGTTTATGAAAAACTGTTTTTT.

The chain carries TRBV2 and TRBJ2-1; D gene unclear. The CDR3 spans 11 residues. Per the germline V gene, CDR1 is SNHLY and CDR2 is FYNNEI. V lost 5 bases, J lost 7 bases, and 6 bases lay in between. The CDR3 protein is CASSSLNEQFF. The CDR3 DNA follows: TGTGCCAGCAGTAGCTTGAATGAGCAGTTCTTC.

V gene TRBV6-1 combines with J gene TRBJ1-2, with D possibly being TRBD1 (6 bases). Trimming took off 3 bases at V and 2 bases at J, with 10 bases between the two ends. Germline CDR1 reads MNHNS; CDR2 reads SASEGT. The CDR3 consists of 14 residues. The CDR3 protein is CASSDWTANYGYTF. As DNA, the CDR3 is TGTGCCAGCAGTGATTGGACAGCCAACTATGGCTACACCTTC.

The chain carries TRBV19 and TRBJ2-3; D is unclear. V lost 9 bases and J 1 base, leaving 11 bases between the germline ends. Germline values: CDR1 LNHDA, CDR2 SQIVND (reference sequence). CDR3 length equals 13 residues. In nucleotides, the CDR3 is TGTGCCAGCTTCGACCGGGGCACAGATACGCAGTATTTT. The encoded protein is CASFDRGTDTQYF.